The 18 T cell receptor beta chains below were found in one sample sequenced in a study of blood T cell repertoires in COVID-19. Profiling relied on immunoSEQ multiplex PCR, and the TCRdb table lists in-frame clones only, not all of them. Among about 160,000 clones listed, around four fifths were seen once. The sample taken for sequencing was peripheral blood. Receptors were obtained from a man in his sixties or seventies with acute or convalescent COVID-19.

This clone has just a few counts. The V gene is TRBV28, the J gene TRBJ2-3; 13 bases align to TRBD2. The CDR3 is 16 amino acids. V shed 5 bases and J 4 bases; nucleotides not matched to a gene: 6. Germline V CDR1 and CDR2: MDHEN, SYDVKM. DNA for the CDR3: TGTGCCAGCAGTCTCGGGACTAGCGGGGACCCAGATACGCAGTATTTT. Protein sequence: CASSLGTSGDPDTQYF.

The chain carries TRBV20-1 and TRBJ2-3, with 9 bases aligning to TRBD2. The CDR3 has 16 residues. Germline-derived CDR1 and CDR2 are DFQATT and SNEGSKA (reference sequence). Trimming removed 3 bases from V and 2 bases from J; junction bases left unmatched: 9. CDR3 sequence reads: CSASGGRGGPTDTQYF. In DNA form, the CDR3 reads TGCAGTGCTAGTGGAGGGCGGGGGGGACCCACAGATACGCAGTATTTT.

The J gene is TRBJ1-1, the V gene TRBV5-5; TRBD1 matches 7 bases. The V and J ends lost 4 bases and 5 bases, in that order; junction bases with no gene match: 8. CDR3 length: 14 residues. From germline, CDR1 is SGHKS and CDR2 YYEKEE (reference sequence). The CDR3 nucleotides are TGTGCCAGCAGCATGCGTACAGGGGCTACTGAAGCTTTCTTT. Its translation is CASSMRTGATEAFF. The variable domain in full, completed from reference TRBV5-5 and TRBJ1-1, reads DAGVTQSPTHLIKTRGQQVTLRCSPISGHKSVSWYQQVLGQGPQFIFQYYEKEERGRGNFPDRFSARQFPNYSSELNVNALLLGDSALYLCASSMRTGATEAFFGQGTRLTVV.

V usage is TRBV7-9 and J usage is TRBJ1-5; TRBD1 is a possible D gene (5 bases). This CDR3 spans 18 amino acids. Trimming left V 8 bases short and J 0 bases short, with 23 bases between. Germline lookup yields CDR1 SEHNR and CDR2 FQNEAQ (reference sequence). As DNA, the CDR3 is TGTGCCAGCTCAAGCTTATCTATAGGAGGGGATAGCAATCAGCCCCAGCATTTT. Amino acids: CASSSLSIGGDSNQPQHF.

This clone has at least ten counts. The chain combines TRBV6-5 with TRBJ2-3, with D possibly TRBD1 on 5 matching bases. The CDR3 spans 16 residues. Germline V gives CDR1 MNHEY, CDR2 SVGAGI. V lost 2 bases, J lost 4 bases, and 16 bases lay in between. The CDR3 sequence is CASSYDSGVVSDTQYF. CDR3 DNA: TGTGCCAGCAGTTACGACAGTGGGGTTGTTTCAGATACGCAGTATTTT.

The CDR3: CASSLSSRVPRDNEQFF. The DNA for the CDR3 is TGTGCCAGCAGTTTATCGAGTCGGGTCCCTCGGGACAATGAGCAGTTCTTC. V and J are TRBV28 and TRBJ2-1; no firm D call. The CDR3 spans 17 residues. Germline V gene lookup returns CDR1 MDHEN and CDR2 SYDVKM. Trimming left V 1 base short and J 5 bases short, with 18 bases between.

The chain links TRBV28 to TRBJ1-5; perhaps TRBD1 as D (6 bases). The CDR3 contains 13 residues. Trimming stripped 11 bases from V and 4 bases from J, with 15 bases between. Germline CDR1 reads MDHEN; CDR2 reads SYDVKM. The CDR3 DNA is TGTGCCGGGGGGGCCAGGGTGAATCAGCCCCAGCATTTT. It codes for CAGGARVNQPQHF.

The chain recombines TRBV7-6 with TRBJ2-2, with 9 positions matching TRBD1. The ends lost 2 bases at V and 3 bases at J; junction bases unmatched: 1. The CDR3 totals 15 residues. Germline values: CDR1 SGHVS, CDR2 FNYEAQ. CDR3 loop: CASSLYRGHTGELFF. The CDR3 coding sequence is TGTGCCAGCAGCTTATACAGGGGGCACACCGGGGAGCTGTTTTTT.

Only one count was recorded for this clone. V gene TRBV4-1 combines with J gene TRBJ2-5; D may be TRBD2 (6 bases). CDR3 size: 14 residues. V was cut by 4 bases and J by 2 bases, with 11 bases left in between. From germline, CDR1 is MGHRA and CDR2 YSYEKL. In nucleotides, the CDR3 is TGCGCCAGCAGCCGCGGGGACTTTCAAGAGACCCAGTACTTC. Residues: CASSRGDFQETQYF.

This chain uses TRBV5-1 with TRBJ1-6; tentatively, D is TRBD1 (5 bases). This CDR3 spans 15 amino acids. Germline V CDR1 and CDR2: SGHRS, YFSETQ. Trimming removed 1 base at V and 5 bases at J, with 10 bases between. The CDR3 sequence: CASSLKGLDNSPLHF. The DNA of the CDR3 is TGCGCCAGCAGCTTGAAGGGGTTGGATAATTCACCCCTCCACTTT. Full variable domain (missing parts from reference TRBV5-1 and TRBJ1-6): KAGVTQTPRYLIKTRGQQVTLSCSPISGHRSVSWYQQTPGQGLQFLFEYFSETQRNKGNFPGRFSGRQFSNSRSEMNVSTLELGDSALYLCASSLKGLDNSPLHFGNGTRLTVT.

The chain recombines TRBV27 with TRBJ2-7; no definite D call. CDR1 MNHEY and CDR2 SMNVEV come from the germline V gene (reference sequence). The V end was cut by 4 bases, the J end by 4 bases, with 20 bases between. CDR3 length: 16 amino acids. DNA for the CDR3: TGTGCCAGCAGTTCCACCCCGATGGCAGGATCGTACGAGCAGTACTTC. Protein product: CASSSTPMAGSYEQYF.

J is TRBJ2-1 and V is TRBV7-2, with D tentatively TRBD1 (5 bases). The CDR3 is made up of 13 amino acids. In germline, CDR1 is SGHTA, CDR2 FQGNSA. Trimming cost V 0 bases and J 6 bases, with 6 bases left between them. This CDR3 reads CASSLARANEQFF. The CDR3 DNA follows: TGTGCCAGCAGCTTAGCCAGGGCCAATGAGCAGTTCTTC. Filled out from reference TRBV7-2 and TRBJ2-1, the complete variable domain reads GAGVSQSPSNKVTEKGKDVELRCDPISGHTALYWYRQSLGQGLEFLIYFQGNSAPDKSGLPSDRFSAERTGGSVSTLTIQRTQQEDSAVYLCASSLARANEQFFGPGTRLTVL.

This sequence joins TRBV28 and TRBJ2-1, with 7 bases aligning to TRBD1. Per germline, CDR1 MDHEN and CDR2 SYDVKM. This CDR3 is built from 14 residues. V lost 5 bases, J lost 8 bases, and 9 bases stayed unmatched. CDR3 sequence: CASSQTGLGDEQFF. DNA of the CDR3: TGTGCCAGCAGTCAGACAGGGCTAGGAGATGAGCAGTTCTTC.

This clone was found a few times. The chain combines TRBV19 with TRBJ2-6, with D possibly matching TRBD2 (5 bases). Germline CDR1 is LNHDA and CDR2 is SQIVND (reference sequence). This CDR3 spans 15 amino acids. V lost 3 bases and J 2 bases, leaving 8 bases between the germline ends. The CDR3 reads CASSIGMPGANVLTF. The CDR3 nucleotides are TGTGCCAGTAGTATCGGGATGCCTGGGGCCAACGTCCTGACTTTC.

The V and J genes are TRBV19 and TRBJ2-3; D possibly corresponds to TRBD1 (5 bases). The CDR3 contains 16 residues. Germline V gives CDR1 LNHDA, CDR2 SQIVND (reference sequence). Between the trimmed V and J ends, which lost 4 bases and 6 bases, there was a span of 20 bases. CDR3 sequence: CASSKLQDPRTDTQYF. CDR3 DNA sequence: TGTGCCAGTAGTAAATTACAGGATCCAAGAACCGATACGCAGTATTTT.

The chain joins TRBV5-5 to TRBJ1-6; 8 bases are a match to TRBD1. The CDR3 contains 15 residues. Germline V lookup: CDR1 SGHKS, CDR2 YYEKEE (reference sequence). V was pared by 1 base and J by 7 bases, with 4 bases of the junction left unmatched. The CDR3 sequence: CASSLTWDRNSPLHF. The CDR3 bases are TGTGCCAGCAGCTTGACTTGGGACAGGAATTCACCCCTCCACTTT. The full variable domain, completed using reference TRBV5-5 and TRBJ1-6, is DAGVTQSPTHLIKTRGQQVTLRCSPISGHKSVSWYQQVLGQGPQFIFQYYEKEERGRGNFPDRFSARQFPNYSSELNVNALLLGDSALYLCASSLTWDRNSPLHFGNGTRLTVT.

The chain carries TRBV28 and TRBJ2-3; the D is unclear. CDR1 is MDHEN, CDR2 SYDVKM, per germline. V gave up 10 bases and J gave up 0 bases, with 11 bases separating them. The CDR3 extends over 13 amino acids. The CDR3 DNA reads TGTGCCATGAGAGACTCAAGCACAGATACGCAGTATTTT. Translating it yields CAMRDSSTDTQYF.

This clone was recorded once. The chain uses TRBV6-6 and TRBJ1-5; 9 nucleotides agree with TRBD1. Germline V gene sequence: CDR1 MNHNY, CDR2 SVGAGI (reference sequence). V was pared by 9 bases and J by 2 bases, with 11 bases of the junction left unmatched. CDR3 size: 16 residues. The CDR3 spells CARTHTGGRRNQPQHF. Here the CDR3 DNA reads TGTGCCAGAACACACACAGGGGGCCGACGCAATCAGCCCCAGCATTTT.